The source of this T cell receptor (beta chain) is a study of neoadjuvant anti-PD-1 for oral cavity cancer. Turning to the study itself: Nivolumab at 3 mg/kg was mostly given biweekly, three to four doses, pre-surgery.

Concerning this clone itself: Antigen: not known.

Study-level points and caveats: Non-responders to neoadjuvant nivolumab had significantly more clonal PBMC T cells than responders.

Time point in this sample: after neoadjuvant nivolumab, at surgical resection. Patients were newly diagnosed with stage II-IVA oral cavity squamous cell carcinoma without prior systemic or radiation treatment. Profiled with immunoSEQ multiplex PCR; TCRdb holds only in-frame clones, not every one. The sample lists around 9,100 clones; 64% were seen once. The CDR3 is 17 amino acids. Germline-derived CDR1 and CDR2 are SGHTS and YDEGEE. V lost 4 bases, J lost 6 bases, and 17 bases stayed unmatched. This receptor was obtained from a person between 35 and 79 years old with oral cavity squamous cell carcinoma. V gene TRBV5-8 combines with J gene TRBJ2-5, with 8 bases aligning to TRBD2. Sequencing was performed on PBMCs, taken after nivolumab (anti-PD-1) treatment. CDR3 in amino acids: CASSVSVGLDPLKTQYF. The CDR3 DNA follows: TGTGCCAGCAGCGTATCCGTGGGACTAGACCCGCTAAAGACCCAGTACTTC.